These 32 T cell receptor beta chains originate from one sample sequenced in a study of OX40 agonist ivuxolimab in advanced cancers. The data were produced by immunoSEQ multiplex PCR, yet TCRdb's version contains in-frame clones alone and is incomplete. The sample consists of roughly 70,000 clones, more than 70% of them appearing once. The sequenced sample was CD4+ or CD8+ T cells sorted from blood, obtained in a trial of the OX40 agonist ivuxolimab. The receptors shown here come from an adult with an advanced solid tumor such as melanoma, head and neck, liver or kidney cancer.

V is TRBV2 and J is TRBJ2-7; D is unresolved. CDR1 SNHLY and CDR2 FYNNEI come from the germline V gene. The ends were cut back, 4 bases at V and 5 bases at J, with 6 bases in the middle. This CDR3 spans 11 amino acids. CDR3 protein: CASSALNEQYF. In DNA form, the CDR3 reads TGTGCCAGCAGTGCCTTAAACGAGCAGTACTTC. Filled out from reference TRBV2 and TRBJ2-7, the complete variable domain reads EPEVTQTPSHQVTQMGQEVILRCVPISNHLYFYWYRQILGQKVEFLVSFYNNEISEKSEIFDDQFSVERPDGSNFTLKIRSTKLEDSAMYFCASSALNEQYFGPGTRLTVT.

The rearrangement uses TRBV2 and TRBJ1-2, with D unclear. Germline CDR1 and CDR2: SNHLY and FYNNEI. V was shortened by 2 bases and J by 2 bases, with 9 bases between the two germline ends. This CDR3 contains 14 residues. In DNA, the CDR3 is TGTGCCAGCAGTGAATGGGCCATGAACTATGGCTACACCTTC. It encodes CASSEWAMNYGYTF.

The chain uses TRBV6-1 and TRBJ1-2, with D uncertain. V lost 8 bases and J 2 bases, leaving 18 bases between the germline ends. CDR3 size: 15 residues. The V gene's germline CDR1 is MNHNS and CDR2 SASEGT. CDR3 bases: TGTGCCAGCCGTTTCAAGCCGGACCTCAACTATGGCTACACCTTC. It is translated as CASRFKPDLNYGYTF.

This sequence joins TRBV9 and TRBJ2-2, with D unclear. Trimming pared 0 bases from V and 4 bases from J, leaving 7 bases between. Germline CDR1 is SGDLS and CDR2 is YYNGEE. CDR3 length: 14 amino acids. The CDR3 loop reads CASSVAPITGELFF. The CDR3 nucleotides read TGTGCCAGCAGCGTAGCCCCGATCACCGGGGAGCTGTTTTTT.

J is TRBJ1-5 and V is TRBV30; D uncertain. This CDR3 contains 14 residues. CDR1 is GTSNPN and CDR2 is SVGIG in the germline V gene (reference sequence). The V and J ends lost 0 bases and 6 bases respectively, with 12 bases between them. Written as DNA, the CDR3 is TGTGCCTGGAGTGTACTAGGCGTAGGTCAGCCCCAGCATTTT. It specifies CAWSVLGVGQPQHF.

In this sample, this clone turned up a few times. The chain carries TRBV14 and TRBJ2-5, with a weak D call TRBD2 (6 bases). The CDR3 sequence is 16 residues long. V lost 1 base and J 4 bases, leaving 16 bases between the germline ends. Germline values: CDR1 SGHDN, CDR2 FVKESK. CDR3 sequence reads: CASSQVMGRRGETQYF. DNA of the CDR3: TGTGCCAGCAGCCAAGTCATGGGCCGGAGGGGAGAGACCCAGTACTTC.

This sequence joins TRBV7-9 and TRBJ2-2, with 8 bases that match TRBD1. The CDR3 spans 15 residues. The V gene's germline CDR1 is SEHNR and CDR2 FQNEAQ (reference sequence). Trimming took 5 bases from V and 4 from J; bases not matched to a gene: 6. The CDR3: CASSPQGAITGELFF. CDR3 nucleotides: TGTGCCAGCAGCCCCCAGGGGGCTATCACCGGGGAGCTGTTTTTT.

The CDR3 DNA is TGTGCCAGCAGCTCCCAACTAGCGGGGGCAGGGGAGCAGTACTTC. This translates into CASSSQLAGAGEQYF. The rearrangement uses TRBV11-2 and TRBJ2-7, with TRBD2 identical over 11 bases. Germline CDR1 is SGHAT and CDR2 is FQNNGV. This CDR3 has 15 amino acids. V lost 4 bases and J lost 7; bases outside the gene matches: 9. Full variable domain (remainder filled in from reference TRBV11-2 and TRBJ2-7): EAGVAQSPRYKIIEKRQSVAFWCNPISGHATLYWYQQILGQGPKLLIQFQNNGVVDDSQLPKDRFSAERLKGVDSTLKIQPAKLEDSAVYLCASSSQLAGAGEQYFGPGTRLTVT.

The rearrangement links TRBV11-2 to TRBJ1-2, with 7 bases matching TRBD1. Germline V CDR1 and CDR2: SGHAT, FQNNGV. The V segment lost 1 base and the J segment 5 bases; nucleotides outside the gene matches: 4. CDR3 length: 14 amino acids. CDR3 in amino acids: CASSLGTGPYGYTF. DNA for the CDR3: TGTGCCAGCAGCTTAGGGACAGGACCTTATGGCTACACCTTC.

The rearrangement links TRBV7-9 to TRBJ1-1; 10 nucleotides match TRBD1. Losses at the gene ends were 5 bases for V and 10 bases for J; bases not matched to a gene: 7. Germline V gives CDR1 SEHNR, CDR2 FQNEAQ (reference sequence). The CDR3 extends over 13 amino acids. CDR3 sequence: CASSAGQGGLAFF. CDR3 sequence (DNA): TGTGCCAGCAGCGCCGGACAGGGGGGGTTAGCTTTCTTT.

The chain is built from TRBV7-2 and TRBJ1-4; D is perhaps TRBD1 (5 bases). Trimming took off 1 base at V and 5 bases at J, with 11 bases between the two ends. The CDR3 is made up of 15 amino acids. Germline V lookup: CDR1 SGHTA, CDR2 FQGNSA. The CDR3 loop reads CASSLGDRKNEKLFF. DNA of the CDR3: TGTGCCAGCAGCTTAGGAGACAGAAAGAATGAAAAACTGTTTTTT.

This CDR3 reads CSVEDRIIDEQFF. CDR3 DNA sequence: TGCAGCGTTGAAGATCGAATAATTGATGAGCAGTTCTTC. The rearrangement joins TRBV29-1 to TRBJ2-1, with D unclear. Trimming removed 0 bases at V and 8 bases at J, with 11 bases between. The CDR3 loop spans 13 amino acids. Germline CDR1 SQVTM, CDR2 ANQGSEA.

The J gene is TRBJ2-1, the V gene TRBV7-2, with D perhaps matching TRBD2 (5 bases). Germline V CDR1 and CDR2: SGHTA, FQGNSA. The ends were cut back, 4 bases at V and 5 bases at J, with 12 bases in the middle. The CDR3 has 14 amino acids. CDR3 loop: CASSSPPGNNEQFF. In nucleotides, the CDR3 is TGTGCCAGCAGCTCACCTCCGGGAAACAATGAGCAGTTCTTC. The whole variable domain, filled in from reference TRBV7-2 and TRBJ2-1, reads GAGVSQSPSNKVTEKGKDVELRCDPISGHTALYWYRQSLGQGLEFLIYFQGNSAPDKSGLPSDRFSAERTGGSVSTLTIQRTQQEDSAVYLCASSSPPGNNEQFFGPGTRLTVL.

This clone was counted a single time. The rearrangement uses TRBV18 and TRBJ1-6, with D perhaps matching TRBD1 (5 bases). Between the trimmed V and J ends, which lost 6 bases and 7 bases, there was a span of 22 bases. From germline, CDR1 is KGHSH and CDR2 LQKENI. This CDR3 has 17 residues. The CDR3, as DNA: TGTGCCAGCTCCGTCGTCCGAGGGACGGCTACAAATTCACCCCTCCACTTT. Translating it yields CASSVVRGTATNSPLHF.

V is TRBV10-3 and J is TRBJ1-6, with 9 nucleotides matching TRBD1. Losses at the gene ends were 9 bases for V and 5 bases for J; bases not matched to a gene: 11. There are 16 residues in the CDR3. The germline V gene has CDR1 ENHRY and CDR2 SYGVKD. CDR3: CAIRGTGLRDNSPLHF. In nucleotides, the CDR3 is TGTGCCATAAGGGGGACAGGGTTAAGGGATAATTCACCCCTCCACTTT.

This clone was seen a few times. The chain uses TRBV7-9 and TRBJ1-1, with a possible D match to TRBD1 (5 bases). This CDR3 region has 14 residues. Trimming removed 1 base at V and 2 bases at J, with 8 bases between. Germline V gene lookup returns CDR1 SEHNR and CDR2 FQNEAQ (reference sequence). The DNA of the CDR3 is TGTGCCAGCAGCTTAGGACAGTTAAACACTGAAGCTTTCTTT. Translating it yields CASSLGQLNTEAFF.

This rearrangement joins TRBV7-2 to TRBJ2-5, with 9 bases that match TRBD1. V shed 3 bases, J shed 4 bases, and the junction held 6 bases outside the gene matches. Germline V gives CDR1 SGHTA, CDR2 FQGNSA. There are 15 residues in the CDR3. Written as DNA, the CDR3 is TGTGCCAGCAGCTTCCTAGGGGGACAGGGAGAGACCCAGTACTTC. Residues: CASSFLGGQGETQYF.

CDR3 region: CASRGLAGGETQYF. The CDR3 DNA sequence: TGTGCCAGCAGAGGACTAGCGGGGGGTGAGACCCAGTACTTC. This chain links TRBV5-8 with TRBJ2-5; 14 nucleotides align to TRBD2. This CDR3 has 14 amino acids. Germline CDR1 is SGHTS and CDR2 is YDEGEE. After removal of 5 bases from V and 5 bases from J, the junction contained 2 bases not matched to a gene.

This clone has a single count. CDR3 nucleotides: TGTGCCAGCAGCCCCAGGGGATTCACTGAAGCTTTCTTT. The encoded protein is CASSPRGFTEAFF. This chain joins TRBV11-2 and TRBJ1-1, with D tentatively TRBD1 (6 bases). With 5 bases removed from V and 4 bases from J, the gap between germline ends came to 11 bases. The germline V gene encodes CDR1 SGHAT and CDR2 FQNNGV. There are 13 residues in the CDR3.

The chain couples TRBV6-5 to TRBJ1-1; D unresolved. Trimming shortened V by 7 bases and J by 6 bases, and 12 bases separated the two germline ends. The CDR3 spans 12 residues. Germline-derived CDR1 and CDR2 are MNHEY and SVGAGI. CDR3 region: CASTVPGAEAFF. The CDR3 DNA reads TGTGCCAGCACTGTACCTGGGGCTGAAGCTTTCTTT.

V usage is TRBV11-2 and J usage is TRBJ1-1, with D hard to call. This CDR3 spans 12 amino acids. V lost 0 bases to trimming and J lost 8 bases, with 7 bases between them. Per the germline V gene, CDR1 is SGHAT and CDR2 is FQNNGV. CDR3 sequence: CASSLEFTEAFF. CDR3 nucleotide sequence: TGTGCCAGCAGCTTAGAATTTACGGAAGCTTTCTTT.

In this sample, this clone turned up once. The chain couples TRBV10-3 to TRBJ2-6; D is perhaps TRBD1 (6 bases). The CDR3 covers 17 residues. V was shortened by 3 bases and J by 0 bases, with 12 bases between the two germline ends. Germline values: CDR1 ENHRY, CDR2 SYGVKD. The CDR3 spells CAISDRDISSGANVLTF. DNA of the CDR3: TGTGCCATCAGTGACCGGGACATTAGCTCTGGGGCCAACGTCCTGACTTTC.

The V and J genes are TRBV11-2 and TRBJ2-2, with D possibly being TRBD1 or TRBD2 (6 bases each). The CDR3 consists of 13 residues. Per germline, CDR1 SGHAT and CDR2 FQNNGV. Trimming stripped 5 bases from V and 9 bases from J, with 13 bases between. CDR3 protein: CASSPGAPWELFF. Here the CDR3 DNA reads TGTGCCAGCAGCCCGGGGGCACCTTGGGAGCTGTTTTTT.

V usage is TRBV28 and J usage is TRBJ1-2, with D possibly matching TRBD1 (6 bases). Trimming cost V 7 bases and J 4 bases, with 10 bases left between them. Germline V gene lookup returns CDR1 MDHEN and CDR2 SYDVKM. The length of the CDR3 is 12 residues. DNA for the CDR3: TGTGCCAGCAAGCAGGGGACCTATGGCTACACCTTC. It codes for CASKQGTYGYTF.

This clone appeared once. The rearrangement joins TRBV10-2 to TRBJ1-6; 7 bases match TRBD1. CDR1 is WSHSY, CDR2 SAAADI, per germline. The CDR3 has 14 residues. V trimming: 6 bases; J trimming: 7 bases; junction bases outside the gene matches: 6. In nucleotides, the CDR3 is TGCGCCAGCAGGGTGACAGGGTCCAATTCACCCCTCCACTTT. It specifies CASRVTGSNSPLHF.

The rearrangement links TRBV7-3 to TRBJ2-3, with D unclear. V lost 10 bases to trimming and J lost 3 bases, with 17 bases between them. Germline CDR1 is SGHTA and CDR2 is FQGTGA. This CDR3 comprises 14 residues. The chain's CDR3 is CATAQLGGTDTQYF. The CDR3 coding sequence is TGTGCCACCGCCCAGTTGGGTGGAACAGATACGCAGTATTTT.

V and J are TRBV7-8 and TRBJ2-3; D is unresolved. Germline lookup yields CDR1 SGHVS and CDR2 FQNEAQ. V lost 2 bases to trimming and J lost 7 bases, with 7 bases between them. The CDR3 length is 12 residues. This chain's CDR3 is CASSLLGYTQYF. CDR3 DNA sequence: TGTGCCAGCAGCTTATTGGGGTATACGCAGTATTTT.

The V and J genes are TRBV7-3 and TRBJ2-7; 9 bases fit TRBD2. CDR3 length equals 15 residues. With V trimmed by 5 bases and J by 2 bases, 7 bases remained unmatched. Looked up from germline, CDR1 is SGHTA and CDR2 is FQGTGA. DNA of the CDR3: TGTGCCAGCAGCCCGAGCGGGGGGACCACCTACGAGCAGTACTTC. Translation: CASSPSGGTTYEQYF.

V usage is TRBV18 and J usage is TRBJ1-2; D uncertain. Germline values: CDR1 KGHSH, CDR2 LQKENI. The CDR3 consists of 15 residues. Trimming removed 0 bases from V and 8 bases from J, with 16 bases in between. The CDR3 is CASSPPATGRGGYTF. As DNA, the CDR3 is TGTGCCAGCTCACCACCGGCCACGGGGAGAGGGGGCTACACCTTC.

The gene calls are TRBV5-4 and TRBJ1-1, with TRBD1 as a possible D gene (5 bases). Trimming pared 0 bases from V and 5 bases from J, leaving 11 bases between. CDR3 length equals 14 residues. Germline values: CDR1 SGHNT, CDR2 YYREEE (reference sequence). The CDR3 bases are TGTGCCAGCAGCTTGGAGGGGCGCGGGACTGAAGCTTTCTTT. This sequence encodes CASSLEGRGTEAFF.

This clone was detected only a few times. The CDR3 DNA sequence: TGTGCCAGCAGCTTATTGAACTACGAGCAGTACTTC. It specifies CASSLLNYEQYF. J is TRBJ2-7 and V is TRBV7-2, with D unclear. The CDR3 loop spans 12 amino acids. V was trimmed by 2 bases and J by 3 bases, leaving 5 bases between them. In germline, CDR1 is SGHTA, CDR2 FQGNSA.

The rearrangement links TRBV4-2 to TRBJ2-3; D perhaps matches TRBD2 (7 bases). Germline V gives CDR1 LGHNA, CDR2 YNFKEQ. The germline V and J ends were trimmed by 10 bases and 3 bases, with 17 bases remaining between them. This CDR3 is built from 14 residues. CDR3 region: CATAVRGATDTQYF. CDR3 DNA sequence: TGTGCCACGGCGGTCCGGGGGGCGACAGATACGCAGTATTTT.